This TCR beta chain derives from a study of blood T cell repertoires in COVID-19. Study-level information: PBMCs, B-cell-depleted T cells, or T cells were the source of the cDNA or gDNA that made up the material.

All recovered Cohort 3 donors got two negative PCRs, got clearance, or saw symptom resolution. TCRdb's table, derived via immunoSEQ multiplex PCR, lists solely in-frame clones and lacks some. This sample has some 260,000 clones; more than 75% occur once, and the top ten carry 1.5% to 2%. In germline, CDR1 is LNHDA, CDR2 SQIVND (reference sequence). The CDR3 sequence is 14 residues long. Trimming stripped 0 bases from V and 4 bases from J, with 10 bases between. The chain recombines TRBV19 with TRBJ2-7, with no clear D. Sequencing used PBMCs or T cells enriched from blood (not recorded which). This clonotype originated in a man aged 40-50 years who had recovered from COVID-19. CDR3 residues: CASSIDGRTYEQYF. CDR3 coding DNA: TGTGCCAGTAGTATAGACGGTCGTACGTACGAGCAGTACTTC.